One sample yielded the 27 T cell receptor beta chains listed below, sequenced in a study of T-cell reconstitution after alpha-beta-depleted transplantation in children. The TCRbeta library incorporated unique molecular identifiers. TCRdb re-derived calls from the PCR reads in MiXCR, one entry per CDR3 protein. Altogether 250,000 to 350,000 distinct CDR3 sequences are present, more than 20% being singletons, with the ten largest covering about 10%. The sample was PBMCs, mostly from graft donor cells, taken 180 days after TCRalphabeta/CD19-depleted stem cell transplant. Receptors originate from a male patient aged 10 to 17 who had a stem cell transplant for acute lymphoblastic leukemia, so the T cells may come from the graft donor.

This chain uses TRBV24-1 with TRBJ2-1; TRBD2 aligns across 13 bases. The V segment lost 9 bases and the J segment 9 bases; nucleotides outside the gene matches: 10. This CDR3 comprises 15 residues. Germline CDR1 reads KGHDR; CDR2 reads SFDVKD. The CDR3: CATLPGTSGKAEQFF. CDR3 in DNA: TGTGCCACCCTCCCCGGGACTAGCGGGAAGGCTGAGCAGTTCTTC.

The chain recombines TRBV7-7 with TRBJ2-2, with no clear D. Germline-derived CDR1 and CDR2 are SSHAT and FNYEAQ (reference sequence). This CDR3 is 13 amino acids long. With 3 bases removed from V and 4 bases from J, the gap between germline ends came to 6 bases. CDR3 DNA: TGTGCCAGCAGCTTTACTCCCACCGGGGAGCTGTTTTTT. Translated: CASSFTPTGELFF.

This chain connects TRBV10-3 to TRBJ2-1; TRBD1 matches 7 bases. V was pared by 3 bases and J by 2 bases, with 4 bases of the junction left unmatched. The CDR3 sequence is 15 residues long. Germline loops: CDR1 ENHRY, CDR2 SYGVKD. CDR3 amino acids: CAISEQGTTYNEQFF. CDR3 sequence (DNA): TGTGCCATCAGTGAACAGGGGACCACCTACAATGAGCAGTTCTTC.

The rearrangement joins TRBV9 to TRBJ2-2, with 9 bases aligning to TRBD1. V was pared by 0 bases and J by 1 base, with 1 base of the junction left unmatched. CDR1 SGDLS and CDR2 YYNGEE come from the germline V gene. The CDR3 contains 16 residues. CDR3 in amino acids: CASSVVDRGNTGELFF. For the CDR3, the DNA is TGTGCCAGCAGCGTAGTGGACAGGGGGAACACCGGGGAGCTGTTTTTT.

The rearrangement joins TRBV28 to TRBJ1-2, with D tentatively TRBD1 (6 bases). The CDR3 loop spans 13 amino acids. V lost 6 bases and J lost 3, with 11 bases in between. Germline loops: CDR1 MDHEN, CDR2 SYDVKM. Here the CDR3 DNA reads TGTGCCAGCAGCCTGGACAGATACTATGGCTACACCTTC. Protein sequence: CASSLDRYYGYTF.

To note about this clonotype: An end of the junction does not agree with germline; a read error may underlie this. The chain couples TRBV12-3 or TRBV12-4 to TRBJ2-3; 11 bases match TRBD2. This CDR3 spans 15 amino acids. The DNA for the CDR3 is TGTGCCTGCAGACAACTAGCGGGAGAGACGGATACGCAGTATTTT. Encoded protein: CACRQLAGETDTQYF.

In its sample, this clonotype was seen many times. The CDR3 sequence: CASSLHTPGELFF. The CDR3 coding sequence is TGTGCCAGCAGCCTTCATACGCCCGGGGAGCTGTTTTTT. This chain joins TRBV7-9 and TRBJ2-2, with D unresolved. This CDR3 has 13 residues. Between the trimmed V and J ends, which lost 5 bases and 6 bases, there was a span of 10 bases. The germline gives CDR1 SEHNR, CDR2 FQNEAQ (reference sequence).

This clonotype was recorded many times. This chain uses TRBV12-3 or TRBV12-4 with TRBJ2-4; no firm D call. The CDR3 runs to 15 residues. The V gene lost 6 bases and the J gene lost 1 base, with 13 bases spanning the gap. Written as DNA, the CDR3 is TGTGCCAGCAGCACCCCCAACGGGGCCAAAAACATTCAGTACTTC. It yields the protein CASSTPNGAKNIQYF.

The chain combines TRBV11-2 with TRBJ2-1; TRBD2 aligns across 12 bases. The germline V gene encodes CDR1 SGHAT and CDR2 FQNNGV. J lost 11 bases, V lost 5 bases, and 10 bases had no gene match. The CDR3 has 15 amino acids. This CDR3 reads CASSHRLAGVGQQFF. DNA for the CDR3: TGTGCCAGCAGCCACCGACTAGCGGGAGTCGGGCAGCAGTTCTTC.

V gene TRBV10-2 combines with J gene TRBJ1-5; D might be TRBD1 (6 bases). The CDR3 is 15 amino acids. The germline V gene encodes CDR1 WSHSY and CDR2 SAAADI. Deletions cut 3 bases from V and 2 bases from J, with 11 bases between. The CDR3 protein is CASSEERQGNQPQHF. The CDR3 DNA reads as TGCGCCAGCAGTGAAGAGAGACAGGGCAATCAGCCCCAGCATTTT.

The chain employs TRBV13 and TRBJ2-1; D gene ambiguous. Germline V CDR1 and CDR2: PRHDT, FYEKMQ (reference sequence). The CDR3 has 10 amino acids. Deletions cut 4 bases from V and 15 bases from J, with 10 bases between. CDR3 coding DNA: TGTGCCAGCAGCTCCCACCTGGGGTTCTTC. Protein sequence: CASSSHLGFF.

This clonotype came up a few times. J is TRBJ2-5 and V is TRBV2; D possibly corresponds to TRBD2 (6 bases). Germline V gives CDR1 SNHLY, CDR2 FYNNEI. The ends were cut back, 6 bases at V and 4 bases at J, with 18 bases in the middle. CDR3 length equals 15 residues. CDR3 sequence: CASSRTMGGRETQYF. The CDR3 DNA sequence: TGTGCCAGCAGCAGGACCATGGGGGGAAGAGAGACCCAGTACTTC.

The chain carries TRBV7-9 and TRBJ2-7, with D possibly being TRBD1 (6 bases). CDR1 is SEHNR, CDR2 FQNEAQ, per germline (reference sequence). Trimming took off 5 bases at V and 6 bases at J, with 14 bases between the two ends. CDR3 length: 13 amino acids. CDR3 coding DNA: TGTGCCAGCAGCCATGGACAGCAGGGCGAGCAGTACTTC. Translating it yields CASSHGQQGEQYF. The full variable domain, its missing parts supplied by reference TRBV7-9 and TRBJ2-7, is DTGVSQNPRHKITKRGQNVTFRCDPISEHNRLYWYRQTLGQGPEFLTYFQNEAQLEKSRLLSDRFSAERPKGSFSTLEIQRTEQGDSAMYLCASSHGQQGEQYFGPGTRLTVT.

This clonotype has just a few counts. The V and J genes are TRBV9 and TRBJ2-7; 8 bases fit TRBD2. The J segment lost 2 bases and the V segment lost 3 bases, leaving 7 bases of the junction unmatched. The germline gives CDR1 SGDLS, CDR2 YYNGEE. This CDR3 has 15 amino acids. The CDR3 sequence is CASSGKSGSPYEQYF. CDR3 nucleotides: TGTGCCAGCAGCGGAAAGAGCGGGAGCCCCTACGAGCAGTACTTC.

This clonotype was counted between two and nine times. The DNA of the CDR3 is TGCGCCAGCAGCCAAGTAGACGACGGGGGAGGTTCACCCCTCCACTTT. This translates into CASSQVDDGGGSPLHF. The chain couples TRBV4-1 to TRBJ1-6; D may be TRBD1 (5 bases). The CDR3 spans 16 residues. Looked up from germline, CDR1 is MGHRA and CDR2 is YSYEKL. The V gene lost 1 base and the J gene lost 9 bases, with 16 bases spanning the gap.

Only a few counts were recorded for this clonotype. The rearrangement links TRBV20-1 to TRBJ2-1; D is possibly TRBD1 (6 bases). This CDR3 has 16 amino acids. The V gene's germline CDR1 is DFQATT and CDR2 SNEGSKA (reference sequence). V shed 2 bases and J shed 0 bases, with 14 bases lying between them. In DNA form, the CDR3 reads TGCAGTGCTAGAAGGGGGTTAGGGAGCTCCTACAATGAGCAGTTCTTC. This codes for CSARRGLGSSYNEQFF.

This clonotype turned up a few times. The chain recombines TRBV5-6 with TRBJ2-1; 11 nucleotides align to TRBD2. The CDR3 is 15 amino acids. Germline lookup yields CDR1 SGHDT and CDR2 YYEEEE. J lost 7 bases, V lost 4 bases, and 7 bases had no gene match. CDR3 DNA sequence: TGTGCCAGCAGCCCTACTAGCGGGAGTTGGAATGAGCAGTTCTTC. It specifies CASSPTSGSWNEQFF.

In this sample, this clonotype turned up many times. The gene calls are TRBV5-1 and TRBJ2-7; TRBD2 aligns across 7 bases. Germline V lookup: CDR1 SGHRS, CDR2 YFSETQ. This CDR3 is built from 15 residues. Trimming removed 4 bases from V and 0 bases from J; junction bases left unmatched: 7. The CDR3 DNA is TGCGCCAGCAGCCCACTAGCGTTGAGCTCCTACGAGCAGTACTTC. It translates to CASSPLALSSYEQYF.

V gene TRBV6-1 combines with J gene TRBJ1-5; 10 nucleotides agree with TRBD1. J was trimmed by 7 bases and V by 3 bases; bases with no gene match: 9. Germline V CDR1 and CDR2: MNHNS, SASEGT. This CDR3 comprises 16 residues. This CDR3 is CASSDLPGTGEQPQHF. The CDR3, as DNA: TGTGCCAGCAGTGACCTCCCCGGGACAGGGGAGCAGCCCCAGCATTTT.

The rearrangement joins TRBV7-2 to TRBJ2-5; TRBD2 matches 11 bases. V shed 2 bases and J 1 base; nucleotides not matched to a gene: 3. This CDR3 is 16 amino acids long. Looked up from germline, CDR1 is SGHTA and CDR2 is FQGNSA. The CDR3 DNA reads TGTGCCAGCAGCTTACTCGGGACTAGCGGCCAAGAGACCCAGTACTTC. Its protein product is CASSLLGTSGQETQYF.

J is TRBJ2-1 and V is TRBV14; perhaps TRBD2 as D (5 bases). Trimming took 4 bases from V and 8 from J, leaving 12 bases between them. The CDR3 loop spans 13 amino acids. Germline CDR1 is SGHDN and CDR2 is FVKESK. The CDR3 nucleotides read TGTGCCAGCAGCCCCGGCGGGCGCGATGAGCAGTTCTTC. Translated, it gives CASSPGGRDEQFF.

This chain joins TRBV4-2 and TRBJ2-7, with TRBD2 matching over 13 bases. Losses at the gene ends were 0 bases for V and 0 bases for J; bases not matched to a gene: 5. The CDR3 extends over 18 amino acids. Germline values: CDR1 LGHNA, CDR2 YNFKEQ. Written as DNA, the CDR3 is TGTGCCAGCAGCCAAGAGGGACTAGCGGGGCGGAGCTCCTACGAGCAGTACTTC. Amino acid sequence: CASSQEGLAGRSSYEQYF.

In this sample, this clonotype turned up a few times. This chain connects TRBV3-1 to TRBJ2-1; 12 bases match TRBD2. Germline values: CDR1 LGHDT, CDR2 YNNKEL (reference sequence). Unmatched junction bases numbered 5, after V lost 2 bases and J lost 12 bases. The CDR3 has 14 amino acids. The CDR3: CASSQRGLAGMQFF. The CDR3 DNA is TGTGCCAGCAGCCAACGGGGACTAGCGGGTATGCAGTTCTTC.

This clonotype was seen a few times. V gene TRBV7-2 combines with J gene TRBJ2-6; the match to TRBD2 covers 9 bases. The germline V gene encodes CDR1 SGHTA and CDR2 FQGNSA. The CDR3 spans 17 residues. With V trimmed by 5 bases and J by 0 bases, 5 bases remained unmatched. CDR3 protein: CASSLSGSNSGANVLTF. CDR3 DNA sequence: TGTGCCAGCAGCCTTAGCGGGAGTAACTCTGGGGCCAACGTCCTGACTTTC.

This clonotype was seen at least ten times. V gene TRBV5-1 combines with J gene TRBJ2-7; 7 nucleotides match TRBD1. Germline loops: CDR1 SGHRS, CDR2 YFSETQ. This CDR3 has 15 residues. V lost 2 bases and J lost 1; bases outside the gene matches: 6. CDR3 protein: CASSFTGAYSYEQYF. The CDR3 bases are TGCGCCAGCAGCTTTACAGGGGCCTATTCCTACGAGCAGTACTTC.

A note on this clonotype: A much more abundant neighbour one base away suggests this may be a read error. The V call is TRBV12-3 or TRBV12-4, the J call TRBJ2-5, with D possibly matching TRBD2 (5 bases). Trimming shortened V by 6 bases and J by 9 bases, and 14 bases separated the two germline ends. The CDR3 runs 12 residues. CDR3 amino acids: CASRGLQEAQYF. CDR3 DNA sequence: TGTGCCAGCAGAGGACTGCAGGAGGCCCAGTACTTC.

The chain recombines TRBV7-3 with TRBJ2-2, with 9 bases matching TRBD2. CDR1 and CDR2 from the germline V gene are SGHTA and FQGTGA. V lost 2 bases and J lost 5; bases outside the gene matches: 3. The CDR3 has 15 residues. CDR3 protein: CASSLASGTTGELFF. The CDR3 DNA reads TGTGCCAGCAGCTTAGCTAGCGGGACAACCGGGGAGCTGTTTTTT.